What follows describes a single T cell receptor (beta chain). This specimen includes other DNA sequences encoding the same CDR3. The source of the sample is a study of metastatic and nonmetastatic thyroid tumors. Looked up from germline, CDR1 is SGHRS and CDR2 is YFSETQ. The CDR3 length is 19 residues. V lost 2 bases and J lost 4, with 27 bases in between. Thyroid surgery was preceded by no treatment in any patient. MiXCR was used by TCRdb to re-call the PCR reads. The sample contains about 93,000 clones, about 13% of which appear only once. This sequence joins TRBV5-1 and TRBJ1-1, with TRBD1 as a possible D gene (5 bases). This clonotype originated in a female donor with papillary thyroid cancer or a benign thyroid nodule (not recorded which). Some clones in this sample may be carry-over from other donors' samples. The material sequenced was blood. The DNA of the CDR3 is TGCGCCAGCAGCTTAGGACCCCCGGGACGGAATGTGGGCAGCACTGAAGCTTTCTTT. As protein: CASSLGPPGRNVGSTEAFF. The variable domain in full, with the rest retrieved from reference TRBV5-1 and TRBJ1-1, is KAGVTQTPRYLIKTRGQQVTLSCSPISGHRSVSWYQQTPGQGLQFLFEYFSETQRNKGNFPGRFSGRQFSNSRSEMNVSTLELGDSALYLCASSLGPPGRNVGSTEAFFGQGTRLTVV.